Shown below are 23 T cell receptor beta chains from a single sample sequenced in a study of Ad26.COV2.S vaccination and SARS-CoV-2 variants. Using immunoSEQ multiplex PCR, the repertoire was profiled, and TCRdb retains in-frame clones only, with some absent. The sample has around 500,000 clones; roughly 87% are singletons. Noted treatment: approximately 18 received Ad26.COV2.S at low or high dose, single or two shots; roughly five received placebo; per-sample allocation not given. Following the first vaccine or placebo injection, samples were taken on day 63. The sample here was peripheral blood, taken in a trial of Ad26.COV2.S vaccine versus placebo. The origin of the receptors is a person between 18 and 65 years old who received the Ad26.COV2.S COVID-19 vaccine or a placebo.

The CDR3 spells CASTTLTGVSYNEQFF. DNA for the CDR3: TGTGCCAGCACCACTCTGACGGGAGTTTCCTACAATGAGCAGTTCTTC. J is TRBJ2-1 and V is TRBV7-8; tentative D call: TRBD2 (6 bases). This CDR3 spans 16 amino acids. The V end was cut by 7 bases, the J end by 1 base, with 17 bases between. CDR1 and CDR2 from the germline V gene are SGHVS and FQNEAQ. Full variable domain (rest looked up from reference TRBV7-8 and TRBJ2-1): GAGVSQSPRYKVAKRGQDVALRCDPISGHVSLFWYQQALGQGPEFLTYFQNEAQLDKSGLPSDRFFAERPEGSVSTLKIQRTQQEDSAVYLCASTTLTGVSYNEQFFGPGTRLTVL.

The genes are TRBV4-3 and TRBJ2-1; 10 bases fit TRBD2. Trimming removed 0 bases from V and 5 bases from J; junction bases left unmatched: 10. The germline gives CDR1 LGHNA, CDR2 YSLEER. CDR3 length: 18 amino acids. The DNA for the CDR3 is TGCGCCAGCAGCCAAGAGCCTAGCGGGGGACCGGGGGACAATGAGCAGTTCTTC. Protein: CASSQEPSGGPGDNEQFF.

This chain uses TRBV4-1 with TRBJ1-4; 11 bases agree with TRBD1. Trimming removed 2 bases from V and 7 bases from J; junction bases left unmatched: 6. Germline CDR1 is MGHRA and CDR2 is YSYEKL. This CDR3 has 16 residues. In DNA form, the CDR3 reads TGCGCCAGCAGCCAAAGGGACAGGGGGAGAGGTGAAAAACTGTTTTTT. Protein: CASSQRDRGRGEKLFF.

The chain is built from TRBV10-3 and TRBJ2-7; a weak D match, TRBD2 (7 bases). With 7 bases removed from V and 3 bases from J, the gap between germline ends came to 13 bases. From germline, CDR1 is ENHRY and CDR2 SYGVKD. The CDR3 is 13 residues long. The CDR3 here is CAIKRDTFYEQYF. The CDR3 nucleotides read TGTGCCATCAAGCGGGACACCTTCTACGAGCAGTACTTC.

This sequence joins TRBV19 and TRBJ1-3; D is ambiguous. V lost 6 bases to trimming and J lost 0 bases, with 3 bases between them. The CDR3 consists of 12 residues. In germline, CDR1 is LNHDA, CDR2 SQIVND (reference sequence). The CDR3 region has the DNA TGTGCCAGTAGCGGCTCTGGAAACACCATATATTTT. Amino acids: CASSGSGNTIYF.

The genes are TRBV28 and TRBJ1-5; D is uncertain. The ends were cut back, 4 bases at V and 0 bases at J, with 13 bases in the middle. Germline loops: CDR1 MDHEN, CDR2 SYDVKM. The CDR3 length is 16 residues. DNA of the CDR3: TGTGCCAGCAGTTCGCGCACAGAGTATAGCAATCAGCCCCAGCATTTT. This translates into CASSSRTEYSNQPQHF. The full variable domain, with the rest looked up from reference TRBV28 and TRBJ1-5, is DVKVTQSSRYLVKRTGEKVFLECVQDMDHENMFWYRQDPGLGLRLIYFSYDVKMKEKGDIPEGYSVSREKKERFSLILESASTNQTSMYLCASSSRTEYSNQPQHFGDGTRLSIL.

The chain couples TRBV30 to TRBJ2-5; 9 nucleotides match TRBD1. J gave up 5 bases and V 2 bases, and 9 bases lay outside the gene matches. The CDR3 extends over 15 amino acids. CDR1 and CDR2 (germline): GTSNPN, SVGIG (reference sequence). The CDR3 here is CAWSTGTGKGETQYF. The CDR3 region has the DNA TGTGCCTGGAGTACCGGGACAGGGAAAGGGGAGACCCAGTACTTC. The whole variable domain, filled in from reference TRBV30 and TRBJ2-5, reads SQTIHQWPATLVQPVGSPLSLECTVEGTSNPNLYWYRQAAGRGLQLLFYSVGIGQISSEVPQNLSASRPQDRQFILSSKKLLLSDSGFYLCAWSTGTGKGETQYFGPGTRLLVL.

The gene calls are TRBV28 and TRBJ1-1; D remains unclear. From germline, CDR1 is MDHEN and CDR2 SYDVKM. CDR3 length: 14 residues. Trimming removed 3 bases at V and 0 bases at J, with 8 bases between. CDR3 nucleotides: TGTGCCAGCAGTTTGGGCAGGATGAACACTGAAGCTTTCTTT. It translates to CASSLGRMNTEAFF.

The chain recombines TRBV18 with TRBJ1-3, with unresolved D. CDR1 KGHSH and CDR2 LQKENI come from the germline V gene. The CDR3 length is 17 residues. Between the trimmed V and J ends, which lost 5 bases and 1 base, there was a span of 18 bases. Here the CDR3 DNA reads TGTGCCAGCTCAGGTCCACGTTTCGATCCGTCTGGAAACACCATATATTTT. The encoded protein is CASSGPRFDPSGNTIYF.

The CDR3 sequence is CASSLELAGGSDTQYF. As DNA, the CDR3 is TGCGCCAGCAGCTTGGAACTAGCGGGAGGTTCAGATACGCAGTATTTT. The genes are TRBV5-1 and TRBJ2-3, with 12 bases lining up with TRBD2. V lost 0 bases to trimming and J lost 4 bases; unmatched junction nucleotides: 3. This CDR3 is built from 16 residues. Germline-derived CDR1 and CDR2 are SGHRS and YFSETQ.

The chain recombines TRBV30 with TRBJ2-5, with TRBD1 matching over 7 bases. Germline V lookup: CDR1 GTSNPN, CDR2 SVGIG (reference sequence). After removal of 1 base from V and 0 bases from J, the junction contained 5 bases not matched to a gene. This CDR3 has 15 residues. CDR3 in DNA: TGTGCCTGGAGTGCCAACAGGGGCTACCAAGAGACCCAGTACTTC. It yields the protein CAWSANRGYQETQYF. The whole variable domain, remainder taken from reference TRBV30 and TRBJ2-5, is SQTIHQWPATLVQPVGSPLSLECTVEGTSNPNLYWYRQAAGRGLQLLFYSVGIGQISSEVPQNLSASRPQDRQFILSSKKLLLSDSGFYLCAWSANRGYQETQYFGPGTRLLVL.

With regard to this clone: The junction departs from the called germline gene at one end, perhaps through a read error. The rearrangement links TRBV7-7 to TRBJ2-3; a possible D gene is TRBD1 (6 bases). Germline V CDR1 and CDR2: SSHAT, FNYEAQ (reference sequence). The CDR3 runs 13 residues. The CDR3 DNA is TGTGCTAGCAGCGTACAGGGTACAGATACGCAGTATTTT. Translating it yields CASSVQGTDTQYF.

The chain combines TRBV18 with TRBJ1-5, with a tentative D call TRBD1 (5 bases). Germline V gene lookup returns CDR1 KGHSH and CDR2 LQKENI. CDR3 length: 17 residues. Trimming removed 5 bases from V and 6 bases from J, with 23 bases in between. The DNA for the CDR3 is TGTGCCAGCTCAGGAGAATGGGACCCCCCCCCTTCTCAGCCCCAGCATTTT. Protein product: CASSGEWDPPPSQPQHF.

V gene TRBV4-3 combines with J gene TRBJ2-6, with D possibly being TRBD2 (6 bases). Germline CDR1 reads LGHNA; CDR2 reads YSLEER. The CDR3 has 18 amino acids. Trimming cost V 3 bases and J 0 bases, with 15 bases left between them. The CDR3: CASSQYSGEISGANVLTF. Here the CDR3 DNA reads TGCGCCAGCAGCCAGTATTCGGGGGAGATCTCTGGGGCCAACGTCCTGACTTTC.

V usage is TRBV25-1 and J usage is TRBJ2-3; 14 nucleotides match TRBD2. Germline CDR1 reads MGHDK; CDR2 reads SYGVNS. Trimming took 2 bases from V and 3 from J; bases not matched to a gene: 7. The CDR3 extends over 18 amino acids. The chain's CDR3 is CASSERLAGGAGTDTQYF. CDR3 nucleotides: TGTGCCAGCAGTGAACGACTAGCGGGGGGGGCCGGAACAGATACGCAGTATTTT.

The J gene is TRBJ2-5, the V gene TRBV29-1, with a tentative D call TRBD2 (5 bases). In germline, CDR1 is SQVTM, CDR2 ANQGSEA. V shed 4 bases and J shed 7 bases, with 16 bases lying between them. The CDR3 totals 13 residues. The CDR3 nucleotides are TGCAGCGTTGGAACCAGCGGCTGGGGGACCCAGTACTTC. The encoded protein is CSVGTSGWGTQYF. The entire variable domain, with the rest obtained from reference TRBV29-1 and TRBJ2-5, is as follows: SAVISQKPSRDICQRGTSLTIQCQVDSQVTMMFWYRQQPGQSLTLIATANQGSEATYESGFVIDKFPISRPNLTFSTLTVSNMSPEDSSIYLCSVGTSGWGTQYFGPGTRLLVL.

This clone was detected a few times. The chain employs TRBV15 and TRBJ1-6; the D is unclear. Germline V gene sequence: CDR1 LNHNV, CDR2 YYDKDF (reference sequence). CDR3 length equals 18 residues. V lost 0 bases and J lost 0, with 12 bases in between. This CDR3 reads CATSREENWSSYNSPLHF. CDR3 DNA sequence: TGTGCCACCAGCAGAGAGGAGAACTGGAGCTCCTATAATTCACCCCTCCACTTT.

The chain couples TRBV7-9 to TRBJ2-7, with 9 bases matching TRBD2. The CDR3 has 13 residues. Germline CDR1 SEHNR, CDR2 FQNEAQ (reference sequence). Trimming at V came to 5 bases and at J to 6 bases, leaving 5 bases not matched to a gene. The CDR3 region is CASSPSGGFEQYF. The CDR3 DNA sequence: TGTGCCAGCAGCCCGAGCGGGGGGTTCGAGCAGTACTTC.

The CDR3 is CATSARNPGELFF. In DNA form, the CDR3 reads TGTGCCACCAGTGCACGTAACCCCGGGGAGCTGTTTTTT. The rearrangement links TRBV24-1 to TRBJ2-2; no definite D call. The V gene's germline CDR1 is KGHDR and CDR2 SFDVKD. The CDR3 has 13 amino acids. V gave up 5 bases and J gave up 6 bases, with 9 bases separating them.

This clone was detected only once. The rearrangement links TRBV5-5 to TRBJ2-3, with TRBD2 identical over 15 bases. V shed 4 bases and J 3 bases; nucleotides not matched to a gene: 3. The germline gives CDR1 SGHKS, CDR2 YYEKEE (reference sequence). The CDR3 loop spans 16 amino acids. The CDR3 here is CASSPGLAGGTDTQYF. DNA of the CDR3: TGTGCCAGCAGCCCGGGACTAGCGGGAGGTACAGATACGCAGTATTTT. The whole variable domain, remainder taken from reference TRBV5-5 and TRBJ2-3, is DAGVTQSPTHLIKTRGQQVTLRCSPISGHKSVSWYQQVLGQGPQFIFQYYEKEERGRGNFPDRFSARQFPNYSSELNVNALLLGDSALYLCASSPGLAGGTDTQYFGPGTRLTVL.

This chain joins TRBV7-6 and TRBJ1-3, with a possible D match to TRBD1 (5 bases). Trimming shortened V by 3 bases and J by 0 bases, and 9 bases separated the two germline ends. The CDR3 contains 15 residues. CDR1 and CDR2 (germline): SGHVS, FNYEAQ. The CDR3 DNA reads TGTGCCAGCAGCTTCGGGACGAACTCTGGAAACACCATATATTTT. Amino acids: CASSFGTNSGNTIYF.

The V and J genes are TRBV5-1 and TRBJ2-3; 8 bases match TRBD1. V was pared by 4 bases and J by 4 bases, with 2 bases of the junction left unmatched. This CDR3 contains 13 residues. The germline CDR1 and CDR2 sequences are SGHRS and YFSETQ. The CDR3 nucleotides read TGCGCCAGCAGCCAGACAGGGGCAGATACGCAGTATTTT. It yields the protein CASSQTGADTQYF.

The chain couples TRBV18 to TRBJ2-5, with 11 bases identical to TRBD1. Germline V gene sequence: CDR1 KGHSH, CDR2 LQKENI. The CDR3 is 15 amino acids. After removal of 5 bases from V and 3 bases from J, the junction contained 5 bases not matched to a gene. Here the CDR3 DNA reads TGTGCCAGCTCATCCGGGACAGGGGGGGAAGAGACCCAGTACTTC. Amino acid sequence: CASSSGTGGEETQYF.